These 29 T cell receptor beta chains came from one sample sequenced in a study of T cells expressing NK-cell markers. With the 5' RACE reads reprocessed, TCRdb shows one record per CDR3 protein and no DNA. This table holds about 160,000 distinct CDR3 sequences. The sequencing sample was made of blood T cells: a sorted CD56 or NKG2C T cell subset, CD4+ or CD8+ T cells, or bulk PBMC T cells (not recorded which). The source is a woman between 18 and 69 years old in good health.

The chain carries TRBV4-2 and TRBJ2-1; without DNA, the TCRdb call of TRBD2 cannot be checked. CDR1 is LGHNA and CDR2 is YNFKEQ in the germline V gene. The CDR3 runs 16 residues. The CDR3 protein is CASSQDGGLAGNEQFF.

The chain combines TRBV7-2 with TRBJ1-4; with no DNA, the TCRdb D assignment of TRBD1 cannot be verified. The CDR3 loop spans 14 amino acids. CDR1 and CDR2 from the germline V gene are SGHTA and FQGNSA. CDR3 residues: CASSVTGGREKLFF.

V is TRBV6-1 and J is TRBJ2-3; TCRdb picks TRBD1, but there is no DNA to check that call. Germline loops: CDR1 MNHNS, CDR2 SASEGT. This CDR3 spans 14 amino acids. The CDR3 is CASSTTGTGDTQYF.

V is TRBV11-2 and J is TRBJ2-7; as DNA is missing, the TRBD1 call by TCRdb cannot be tested. The CDR3 has 17 residues. The germline gives CDR1 SGHAT, CDR2 FQNNGV. Here the CDR3 reads CASSLRPGPRSSYEQYF.

J is TRBJ1-2 and V is TRBV12-3 or TRBV12-4. CDR3 size: 11 residues. The CDR3 here is CASSLGYGYTF.

The gene calls are TRBV20-1 and TRBJ1-1. The CDR3 is 14 amino acids. CDR1 is DFQATT and CDR2 is SNEGSKA in the germline V gene (reference sequence). The CDR3 spells CSARDPYLRAEAFF.

The chain links TRBV7-9 to TRBJ1-1. Per germline, CDR1 SEHNR and CDR2 FQNEAQ (reference sequence). This CDR3 comprises 16 residues. The CDR3 reads CASSPLASGVNTEAFF.

The chain employs TRBV11-1 and TRBJ1-1. The CDR3 extends over 15 amino acids. Germline-derived CDR1 and CDR2 are SGHAT and FQDESV (reference sequence). The CDR3 sequence: CASSLHGGVGTEAFF. Full variable domain (rest looked up from reference TRBV11-1 and TRBJ1-1): EAEVAQSPRYKITEKSQAVAFWCDPISGHATLYWYRQILGQGPELLVQFQDESVVDDSQLPKDRFSAERLKGVDSTLKIQPAELGDSAMYLCASSLHGGVGTEAFFGQGTRLTVV.

The rearrangement uses TRBV2 and TRBJ2-7; TCRdb outputs TRBD2, but without DNA this stays unchecked. This CDR3 has 13 residues. Germline CDR1 and CDR2: SNHLY and FYNNEI. CDR3 sequence reads: CASCRDSTYEQYF.

V is TRBV3-1 and J is TRBJ2-5. Germline CDR1 is LGHDT and CDR2 is YNNKEL (reference sequence). The CDR3 sequence is 17 residues long. The CDR3 is CASSQVISTVRQETQYF.

The CDR3 region is CASSDGGSTYNEQFF. V is TRBV5-1 and J is TRBJ2-1. Germline CDR1 and CDR2: SGHRS and YFSETQ. There are 15 residues in the CDR3.

The chain combines TRBV20-1 with TRBJ1-2; TCRdb's D call, TRBD1, is unchecked because there is no DNA. Germline CDR1 DFQATT, CDR2 SNEGSKA (reference sequence). This CDR3 has 12 residues. CDR3 in amino acids: CSATGQDFGYTF.

This sequence joins TRBV5-1 and TRBJ2-3; the TRBD1 assignment by TCRdb is unverifiable without DNA. Germline CDR1 is SGHRS and CDR2 is YFSETQ. This CDR3 has 16 amino acids. This chain's CDR3 is CASSRGQAGPTDTQYF.

The V call is TRBV5-1, the J call TRBJ2-7. Germline V gives CDR1 SGHRS, CDR2 YFSETQ. The CDR3 has 15 residues. This CDR3 is CASSLASVSSYEQYF.

This sequence joins TRBV3-1 and TRBJ2-2; the D gene TCRdb calls, TRBD2, cannot be checked with no DNA. The CDR3 contains 16 residues. CDR1 and CDR2 (germline): LGHDT, YNNKEL (reference sequence). The CDR3 here is CASSQGNSGRIGELFF.

The chain recombines TRBV5-1 with TRBJ2-3; the D gene TCRdb calls, TRBD2, cannot be checked with no DNA. Germline-derived CDR1 and CDR2 are SGHRS and YFSETQ. The CDR3 runs 16 residues. The CDR3 is CASSLDGGRAGDTQYF.

The rearrangement links TRBV9 to TRBJ2-1. The CDR3 covers 16 residues. Germline CDR1 and CDR2: SGDLS and YYNGEE. CDR3 sequence: CASSVSSASSYNEQFF. Full variable domain (rest looked up from reference TRBV9 and TRBJ2-1): DSGVTQTPKHLITATGQRVTLRCSPRSGDLSVYWYQQSLDQGLQFLIQYYNGEERAKGNILERFSAQQFPDLHSELNLSSLELGDSALYFCASSVSSASSYNEQFFGPGTRLTVL.

The chain links TRBV20-1 to TRBJ2-7; TCRdb reports TRBD2, a call that lacks DNA to check it against. Germline assignment: CDR1 DFQATT and CDR2 SNEGSKA (reference sequence). This CDR3 contains 16 residues. This CDR3 is CSATGLAGVLRYEQYF.

CDR3 sequence reads: CSALRGSNQPQHF. The J gene is TRBJ1-5, the V gene TRBV20-1; no DNA is available, so the TRBD1 call from TCRdb remains unchecked. The CDR3 is 13 residues long. Germline V gives CDR1 DFQATT, CDR2 SNEGSKA (reference sequence).

V and J are TRBV5-1 and TRBJ2-7; the TCRdb call, TRBD2, lacks DNA for checking. From germline, CDR1 is SGHRS and CDR2 YFSETQ. The CDR3 runs to 15 residues. This CDR3 reads CASRLGLAGGLEQYF.

This rearrangement joins TRBV6-1 to TRBJ2-3; without DNA, the TCRdb call of TRBD2 cannot be checked. CDR3 length equals 16 residues. Germline loops: CDR1 MNHNS, CDR2 SASEGT. The CDR3 protein is CASSEGSGGASDTQYF.

The V call is TRBV5-1, the J call TRBJ2-3; TCRdb designates TRBD1, a call that cannot be tested without DNA. The CDR3 consists of 15 residues. In germline, CDR1 is SGHRS, CDR2 YFSETQ. CDR3 region: CASSLQGAMADTQYF.

The chain joins TRBV11-3 to TRBJ2-7; TCRdb indicates TRBD2, and absent DNA this call remains unverified. The length of the CDR3 is 15 residues. The germline V gene has CDR1 SGHNT and CDR2 YENEEA. CDR3 region: CASSFTSGSINEQYF. Full variable domain (rest looked up from reference TRBV11-3 and TRBJ2-7): EAGVVQSPRYKIIEKKQPVAFWCNPISGHNTLYWYLQNLGQGPELLIRYENEEAVDDSQLPKDRFSAERLKGVDSTLKIQPAELGDSAVYLCASSFTSGSINEQYFGPGTRLTVT.

The rearrangement uses TRBV7-2 and TRBJ2-1. Germline V gene sequence: CDR1 SGHTA, CDR2 FQGNSA. This CDR3 comprises 17 residues. CDR3 amino acids: CASSLAAGWSSYNEQFF.

V gene TRBV5-1 combines with J gene TRBJ2-4; TCRdb indicates TRBD1, and absent DNA this call remains unverified. Per germline, CDR1 SGHRS and CDR2 YFSETQ. The CDR3 runs to 15 residues. CDR3 protein: CASSSQGVAKNIQYF.

The chain links TRBV20-1 to TRBJ2-7. The CDR3 is 16 residues long. Germline V lookup: CDR1 DFQATT, CDR2 SNEGSKA (reference sequence). CDR3 loop: CSARGNLAGDPYEQYF.

The chain has TRBV5-1 and TRBJ2-2. Germline-derived CDR1 and CDR2 are SGHRS and YFSETQ. This CDR3 has 16 residues. The chain's CDR3 is CASSLVPETNTGELFF. Complete variable domain (other parts from reference TRBV5-1 and TRBJ2-2): KAGVTQTPRYLIKTRGQQVTLSCSPISGHRSVSWYQQTPGQGLQFLFEYFSETQRNKGNFPGRFSGRQFSNSRSEMNVSTLELGDSALYLCASSLVPETNTGELFFGEGSRLTVL.

The genes are TRBV9 and TRBJ2-7; TCRdb's assignment of TRBD1 cannot be checked, as there is no DNA. The CDR3 totals 15 residues. Looked up from germline, CDR1 is SGDLS and CDR2 is YYNGEE. CDR3 loop: CASSTTGSFAYEQYF.

The V call is TRBV7-2, the J call TRBJ2-3; TCRdb calls TRBD1, which cannot be checked without DNA. CDR1 is SGHTA, CDR2 FQGNSA, per germline. This CDR3 is built from 15 residues. The CDR3 loop is CASSPDRVSTDTQYF.